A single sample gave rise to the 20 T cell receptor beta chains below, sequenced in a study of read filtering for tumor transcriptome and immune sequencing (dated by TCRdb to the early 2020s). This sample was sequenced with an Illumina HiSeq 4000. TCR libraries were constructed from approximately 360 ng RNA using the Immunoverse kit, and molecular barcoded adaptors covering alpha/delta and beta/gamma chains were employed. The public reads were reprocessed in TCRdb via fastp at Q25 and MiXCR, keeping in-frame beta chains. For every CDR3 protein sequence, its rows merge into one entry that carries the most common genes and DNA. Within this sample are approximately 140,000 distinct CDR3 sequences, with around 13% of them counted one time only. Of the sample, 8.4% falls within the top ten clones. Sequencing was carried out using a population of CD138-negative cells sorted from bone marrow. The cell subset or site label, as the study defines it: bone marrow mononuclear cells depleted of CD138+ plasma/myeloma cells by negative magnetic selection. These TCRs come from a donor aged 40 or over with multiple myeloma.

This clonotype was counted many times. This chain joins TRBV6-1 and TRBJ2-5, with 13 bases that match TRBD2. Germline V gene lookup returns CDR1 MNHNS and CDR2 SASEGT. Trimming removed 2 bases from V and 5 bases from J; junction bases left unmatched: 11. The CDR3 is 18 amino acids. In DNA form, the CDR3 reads TGTGCCAGCAGTGAAATGAAAACTAGCGGGAGGGCCCGGGAGACCCAGTACTTC. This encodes CASSEMKTSGRARETQYF.

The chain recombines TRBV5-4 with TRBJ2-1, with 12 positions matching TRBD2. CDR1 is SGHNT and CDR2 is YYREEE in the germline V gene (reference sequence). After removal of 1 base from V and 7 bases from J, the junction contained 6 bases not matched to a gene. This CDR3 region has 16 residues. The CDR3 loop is CASSLWALAGGNEQFF. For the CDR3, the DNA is TGTGCCAGCAGCTTGTGGGCACTAGCGGGAGGAAATGAGCAGTTCTTC.

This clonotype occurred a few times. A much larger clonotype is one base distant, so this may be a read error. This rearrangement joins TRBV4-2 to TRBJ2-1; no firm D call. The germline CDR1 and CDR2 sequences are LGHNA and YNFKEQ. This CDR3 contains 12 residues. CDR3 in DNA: TGTGCCAGCAGCCATATTGCCAATGGGCAGTTCTTC. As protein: CASSHIANGQFF.

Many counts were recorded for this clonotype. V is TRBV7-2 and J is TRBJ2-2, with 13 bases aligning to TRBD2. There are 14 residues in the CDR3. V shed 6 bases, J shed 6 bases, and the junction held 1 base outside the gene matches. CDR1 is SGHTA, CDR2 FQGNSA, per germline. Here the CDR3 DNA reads TGTGCCAGCAGGGGACTAGCGGGATCCGGGGAGCTGTTTTTT. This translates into CASRGLAGSGELFF.

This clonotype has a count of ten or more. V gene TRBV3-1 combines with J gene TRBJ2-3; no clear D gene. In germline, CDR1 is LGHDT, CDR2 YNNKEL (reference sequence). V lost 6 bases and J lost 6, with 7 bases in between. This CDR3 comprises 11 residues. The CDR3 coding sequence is TGTGCCAGCAGACGCAAGGATACGCAGTATTTT. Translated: CASRRKDTQYF.

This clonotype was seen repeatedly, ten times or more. CDR3 region: CSVERGGGTEAFF. The CDR3 DNA sequence: TGCAGCGTTGAACGCGGGGGAGGGACTGAAGCTTTCTTT. This sequence joins TRBV29-1 and TRBJ1-1, with a possible D match to TRBD1 (5 bases). The CDR3 is 13 residues long. Germline V gene sequence: CDR1 SQVTM, CDR2 ANQGSEA. The germline V and J ends were trimmed by 2 bases and 5 bases, with 12 bases remaining between them.

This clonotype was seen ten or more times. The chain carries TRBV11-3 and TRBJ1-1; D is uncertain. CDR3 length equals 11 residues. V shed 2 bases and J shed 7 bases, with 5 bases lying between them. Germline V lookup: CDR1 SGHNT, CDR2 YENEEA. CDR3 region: CASSLTYEAFF. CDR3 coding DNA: TGTGCCAGCAGCTTAACCTATGAAGCTTTCTTT.

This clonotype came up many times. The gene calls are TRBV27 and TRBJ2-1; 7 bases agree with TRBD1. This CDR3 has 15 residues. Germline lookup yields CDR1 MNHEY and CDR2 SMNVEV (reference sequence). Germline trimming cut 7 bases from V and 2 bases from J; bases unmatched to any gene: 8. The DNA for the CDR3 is TGTGCCAGCAACGCCCGGGACAGCCCCTACAATGAGCAGTTCTTC. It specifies CASNARDSPYNEQFF.

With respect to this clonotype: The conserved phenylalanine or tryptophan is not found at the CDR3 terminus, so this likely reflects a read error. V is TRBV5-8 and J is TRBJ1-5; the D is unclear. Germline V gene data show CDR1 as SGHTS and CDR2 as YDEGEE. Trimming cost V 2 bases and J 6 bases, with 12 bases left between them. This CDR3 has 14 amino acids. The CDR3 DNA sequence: TGTGCCAGCAGCTTAGCTGGGGAGGGTCAGCCCCAGCATTCT. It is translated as CASSLAGEGQPQHS.

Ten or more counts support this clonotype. CDR3 region: CSAGETGAEQYF. In DNA form, the CDR3 reads TGCAGTGCTGGCGAGACAGGGGCCGAGCAGTACTTC. This chain links TRBV20-1 with TRBJ2-7; 8 nucleotides line up with TRBD1. CDR1 DFQATT and CDR2 SNEGSKA come from the germline V gene (reference sequence). The CDR3 consists of 12 residues. The trim removed 5 bases at V and 6 bases at J, leaving 6 bases unmatched.

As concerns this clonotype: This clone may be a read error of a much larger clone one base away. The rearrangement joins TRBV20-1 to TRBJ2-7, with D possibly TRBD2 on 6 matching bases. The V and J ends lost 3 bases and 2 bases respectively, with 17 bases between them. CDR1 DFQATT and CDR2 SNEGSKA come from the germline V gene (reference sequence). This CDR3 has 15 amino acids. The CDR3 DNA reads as TGCAGTGCTAGGAATTTGGGGGGAACTGCCTACGAGCAGTACTTC. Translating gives CSARNLGGTAYEQYF.

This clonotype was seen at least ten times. Written as DNA, the CDR3 is TGCGCCAGCAGCCACCCGACAGGGAGGCTTGGGGAGCAGTACTTC. It encodes CASSHPTGRLGEQYF. The rearrangement joins TRBV5-1 to TRBJ2-7; possible D gene TRBD1, 7 bases. The V gene lost 4 bases and the J gene lost 7 bases, with 21 bases spanning the gap. The CDR3 runs to 15 residues. Germline V gene sequence: CDR1 SGHRS, CDR2 YFSETQ.

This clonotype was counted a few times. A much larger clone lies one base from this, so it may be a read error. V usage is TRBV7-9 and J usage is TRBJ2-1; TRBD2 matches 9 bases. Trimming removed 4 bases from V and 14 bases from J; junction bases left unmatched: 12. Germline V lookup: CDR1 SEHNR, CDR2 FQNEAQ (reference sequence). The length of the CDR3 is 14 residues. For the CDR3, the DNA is TGTGCCAGCAGCTCAGAGAGGGCTAGCGGGGAGGAGTTCTTC. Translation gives CASSSERASGEEFF.

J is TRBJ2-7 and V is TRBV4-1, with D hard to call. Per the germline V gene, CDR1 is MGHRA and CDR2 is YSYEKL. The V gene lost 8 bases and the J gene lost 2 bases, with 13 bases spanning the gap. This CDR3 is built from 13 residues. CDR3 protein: CASARTDTYEQYF. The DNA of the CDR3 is TGCGCCAGCGCCAGGACGGATACCTACGAGCAGTACTTC.

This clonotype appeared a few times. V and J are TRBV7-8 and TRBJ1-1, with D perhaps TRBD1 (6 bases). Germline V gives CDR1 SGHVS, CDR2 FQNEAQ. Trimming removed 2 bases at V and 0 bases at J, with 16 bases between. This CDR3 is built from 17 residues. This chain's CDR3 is CASSLKGTRGLNTEAFF. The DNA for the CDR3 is TGTGCCAGCAGCTTAAAAGGGACTCGGGGGCTGAACACTGAAGCTTTCTTT. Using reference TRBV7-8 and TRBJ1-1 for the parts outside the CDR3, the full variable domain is GAGVSQSPRYKVAKRGQDVALRCDPISGHVSLFWYQQALGQGPEFLTYFQNEAQLDKSGLPSDRFFAERPEGSVSTLKIQRTQQEDSAVYLCASSLKGTRGLNTEAFFGQGTRLTVV.

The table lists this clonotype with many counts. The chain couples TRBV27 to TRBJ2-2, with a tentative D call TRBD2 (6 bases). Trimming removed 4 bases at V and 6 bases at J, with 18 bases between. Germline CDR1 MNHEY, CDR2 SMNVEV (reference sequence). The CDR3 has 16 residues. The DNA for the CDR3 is TGTGCCAGCAGTTCCCGGGACTCTCCTCGGGCCGGGGAGCTGTTTTTT. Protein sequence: CASSSRDSPRAGELFF.

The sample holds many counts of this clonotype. As DNA, the CDR3 is TGTGCCAGCAGCGGCTGGATGACAGGGGGCTCAGGCGAGCAGTACTTC. It yields the protein CASSGWMTGGSGEQYF. The V gene is TRBV7-9, the J gene TRBJ2-7, with 10 bases fitting TRBD1. Trimming took 5 bases from V and 6 from J; bases not matched to a gene: 13. Germline V gene lookup returns CDR1 SEHNR and CDR2 FQNEAQ (reference sequence). CDR3 length: 16 amino acids.

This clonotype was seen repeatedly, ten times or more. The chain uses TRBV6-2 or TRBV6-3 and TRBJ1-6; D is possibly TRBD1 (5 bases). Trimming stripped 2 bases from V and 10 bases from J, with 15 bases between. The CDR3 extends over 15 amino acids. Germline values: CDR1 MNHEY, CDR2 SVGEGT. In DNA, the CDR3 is TGTGCCAGCAGTTACCGGGACTCTGGAAGATCACCCCTCCACTTT. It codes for CASSYRDSGRSPLHF.

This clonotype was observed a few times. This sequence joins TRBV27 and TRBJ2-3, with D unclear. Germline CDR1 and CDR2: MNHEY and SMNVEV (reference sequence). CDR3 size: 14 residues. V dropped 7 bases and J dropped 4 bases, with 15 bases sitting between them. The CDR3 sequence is CASTANSGADTQYF. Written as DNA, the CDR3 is TGTGCCAGCACCGCCAACTCTGGGGCAGATACGCAGTATTTT.

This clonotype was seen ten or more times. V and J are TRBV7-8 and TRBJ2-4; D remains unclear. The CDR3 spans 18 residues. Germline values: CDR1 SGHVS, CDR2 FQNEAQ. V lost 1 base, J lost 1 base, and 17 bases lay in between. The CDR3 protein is CASSLDRFRDGAKNIQYF. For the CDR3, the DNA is TGTGCCAGCAGCTTAGATAGGTTTCGCGACGGGGCCAAAAACATTCAGTACTTC.